Described below is a single T cell receptor beta chain sequence and its context. Using MiXCR, TCRdb reanalyzed the PCR reads. Among 20,000 to 25,000 clones, about a quarter were seen once, and the ten largest hold approximately 6%. The data originate from a study of metastatic and nonmetastatic thyroid tumors. Study-level information: Repertoire comparisons spanned blood and tumor or nodule tissue from malignant and benign thyroid patients.

There were no patients who had received any treatment before thyroid surgery. V shed 4 bases and J shed 6 bases, with 18 bases lying between them. This CDR3 is built from 15 residues. In germline, CDR1 is SEHNR, CDR2 FQNEAQ (reference sequence). The clonotype was recovered from a female donor with papillary thyroid cancer or a benign thyroid nodule (not recorded which). Some clones in this sample may be carry-over from other donors' samples. The chain combines TRBV7-9 with TRBJ2-5; no firm D call. The sample comprised tumor tissue. CDR3 protein: CASSSTWGSAQTQYF. CDR3 DNA sequence: TGTGCCAGCAGCTCGACATGGGGTTCTGCGCAGACCCAGTACTTC.